This TCR beta chain was retrieved from a study of control samples from healthy donors and cancer patients. The protocol was immunoSEQ multiplex PCR, while the TCRdb copy is restricted to in-frame clones and leaves out a portion. The profile shows 190,000 or so clones, over 85% of them singletons. V gave up 3 bases and J gave up 2 bases; unmatched junction bases: 13. The germline CDR1 and CDR2 sequences are SGDLS and YYNGEE. The CDR3 covers 19 residues. The sequence came from a man younger than 35 in good health. J is TRBJ2-3 and V is TRBV9; 12 bases match TRBD1. The sample comprised blood. The CDR3 DNA is TGTGCCAGCAGCGCAGGGACAGGGGGCCCGCCGTCATTCACAGATACGCAGTATTTT. It translates to CASSAGTGGPPSFTDTQYF.